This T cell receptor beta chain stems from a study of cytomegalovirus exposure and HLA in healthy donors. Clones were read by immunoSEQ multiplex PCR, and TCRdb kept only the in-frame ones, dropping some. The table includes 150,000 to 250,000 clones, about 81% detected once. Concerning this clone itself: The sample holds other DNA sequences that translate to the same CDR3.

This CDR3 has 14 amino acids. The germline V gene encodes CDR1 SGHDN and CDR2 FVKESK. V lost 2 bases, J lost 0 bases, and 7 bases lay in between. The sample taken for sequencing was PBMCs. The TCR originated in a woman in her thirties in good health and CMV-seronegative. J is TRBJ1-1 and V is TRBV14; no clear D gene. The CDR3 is CASSQPGMNTEAFF. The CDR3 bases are TGTGCCAGCAGCCAACCGGGAATGAACACTGAAGCTTTCTTT.